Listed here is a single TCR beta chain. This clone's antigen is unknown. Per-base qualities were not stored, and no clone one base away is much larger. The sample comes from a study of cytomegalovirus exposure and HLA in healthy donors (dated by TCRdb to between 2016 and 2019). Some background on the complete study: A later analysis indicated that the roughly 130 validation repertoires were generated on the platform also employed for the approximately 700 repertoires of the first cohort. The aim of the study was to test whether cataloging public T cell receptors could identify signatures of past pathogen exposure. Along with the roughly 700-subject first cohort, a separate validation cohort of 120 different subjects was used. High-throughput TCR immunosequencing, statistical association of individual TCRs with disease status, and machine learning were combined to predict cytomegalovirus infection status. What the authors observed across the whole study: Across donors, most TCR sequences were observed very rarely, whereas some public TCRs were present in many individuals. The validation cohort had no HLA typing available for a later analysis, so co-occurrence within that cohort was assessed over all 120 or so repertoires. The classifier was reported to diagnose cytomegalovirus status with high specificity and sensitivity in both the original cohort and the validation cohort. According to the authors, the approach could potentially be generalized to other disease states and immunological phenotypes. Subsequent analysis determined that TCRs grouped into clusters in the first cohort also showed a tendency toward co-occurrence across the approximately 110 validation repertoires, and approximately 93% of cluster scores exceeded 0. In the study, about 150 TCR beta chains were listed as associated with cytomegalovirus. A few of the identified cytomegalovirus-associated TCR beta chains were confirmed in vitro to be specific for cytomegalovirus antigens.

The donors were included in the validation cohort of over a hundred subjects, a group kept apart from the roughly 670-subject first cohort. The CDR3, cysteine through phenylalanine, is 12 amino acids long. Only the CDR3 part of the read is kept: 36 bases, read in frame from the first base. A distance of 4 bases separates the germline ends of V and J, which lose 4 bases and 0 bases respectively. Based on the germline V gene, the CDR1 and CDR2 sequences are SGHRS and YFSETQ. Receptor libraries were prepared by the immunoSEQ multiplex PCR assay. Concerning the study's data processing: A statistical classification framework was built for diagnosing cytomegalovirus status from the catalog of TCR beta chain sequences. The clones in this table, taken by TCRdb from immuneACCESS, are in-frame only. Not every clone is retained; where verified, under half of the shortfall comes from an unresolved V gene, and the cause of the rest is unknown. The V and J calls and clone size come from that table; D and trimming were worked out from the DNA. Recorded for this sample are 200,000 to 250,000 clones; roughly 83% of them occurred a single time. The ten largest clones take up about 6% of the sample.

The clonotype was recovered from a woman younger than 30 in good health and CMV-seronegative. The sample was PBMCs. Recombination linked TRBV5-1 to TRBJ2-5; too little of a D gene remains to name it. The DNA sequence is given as TGCGCCAGCAGCCCGGACCAAGAGACCCAGTACTTC. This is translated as CASSPDQETQYF.